The 21 T cell receptor beta chains in this list originate from one sample, sequenced in a study of identical twins. MiXCR, run by TCRdb on the 5' RACE reads, gives a single entry per CDR3 protein. In the table there are 650,000 to 750,000 distinct CDR3 sequences, 21% of which are singletons. The data also belong to a second study, concerning T cells expressing NK-cell markers.

Sequenced material: PBMCs. These TCRs come from a woman aged 18 to 35 in good health.

The genes are TRBV15 and TRBJ2-3; 14 bases line up with TRBD2. V shed 4 bases and J 2 bases; nucleotides not matched to a gene: 5. This CDR3 comprises 17 residues. CDR1 and CDR2 (germline): LNHNV, YYDKDF (reference sequence). CDR3 in amino acids: CATSTLTSGRDTDTQYF. CDR3 nucleotide sequence: TGTGCCACCAGCACCTTGACTAGCGGGAGGGACACAGATACGCAGTATTTT.

This clonotype was found a few times. The CDR3 coding sequence is TGTGCCAGCTCATCGGACAGGGCCTCCTACGAGCAGTACTTC. Protein sequence: CASSSDRASYEQYF. V usage is TRBV18 and J usage is TRBJ2-7; 8 bases are a match to TRBD1. Unmatched junction bases numbered 3, after V lost 5 bases and J lost 0 bases. The CDR3 spans 14 residues. Germline V CDR1 and CDR2: KGHSH, LQKENI.

This clonotype was seen a handful of times. The chain has TRBV7-2 and TRBJ2-1; D is uncertain. The germline gives CDR1 SGHTA, CDR2 FQGNSA. CDR3 size: 15 residues. The ends were cut back, 3 bases at V and 4 bases at J, with 13 bases in the middle. The CDR3 loop reads CASSFYGAPYNEQFF. Here the CDR3 DNA reads TGTGCCAGCAGCTTCTACGGAGCCCCTTACAATGAGCAGTTCTTC. The full variable domain, completed using reference TRBV7-2 and TRBJ2-1, is GAGVSQSPSNKVTEKGKDVELRCDPISGHTALYWYRQSLGQGLEFLIYFQGNSAPDKSGLPSDRFSAERTGGSVSTLTIQRTQQEDSAVYLCASSFYGAPYNEQFFGPGTRLTVL.

Remarks on this clonotype: At one of its ends the junction is not consistent with the germline gene, which may arise from a read error. The J gene is TRBJ2-2, the V gene TRBV12-3 or TRBV12-4; 13 bases align to TRBD2. The CDR3 totals 18 residues. The CDR3 loop reads CACSLRLAGGPNTGELFF. CDR3 nucleotides: TGTGCCTGCAGTTTAAGACTAGCGGGGGGCCCTAACACCGGGGAGCTGTTTTTT.

The rearrangement links TRBV20-1 to TRBJ2-3; D assignment may be TRBD1 or TRBD2 (5 bases each). With 1 base removed from V and 6 bases from J, the gap between germline ends came to 20 bases. Germline assignment: CDR1 DFQATT and CDR2 SNEGSKA (reference sequence). This CDR3 has 16 amino acids. This chain's CDR3 is CSARARPGPRKDTQYF. CDR3 in DNA: TGCAGTGCTAGAGCTCGACCGGGACCGAGAAAGGATACGCAGTATTTT.

The chain links TRBV7-3 to TRBJ2-1; no definite D call. V lost 5 bases and J 8 bases, leaving 13 bases between the germline ends. Germline CDR1 SGHTA, CDR2 FQGTGA. The CDR3 runs 13 residues. The CDR3: CASSPTPRYEQFF. CDR3 sequence (DNA): TGTGCCAGCAGCCCGACCCCTAGATATGAGCAGTTCTTC.

This chain links TRBV5-1 with TRBJ1-1, with D possibly matching TRBD1 (6 bases). The V end was cut by 4 bases, the J end by 4 bases, with 20 bases between. Per the germline V gene, CDR1 is SGHRS and CDR2 is YFSETQ. The CDR3 consists of 16 residues. DNA of the CDR3: TGCGCCAGCAGCACGATACTCAGGGGTTGGGGCACTGAAGCTTTCTTT. This sequence encodes CASSTILRGWGTEAFF.

The V and J genes are TRBV11-2 and TRBJ2-7, with 10 nucleotides matching TRBD1. The CDR3 length is 19 residues. J was trimmed by 3 bases and V by 5 bases; bases with no gene match: 19. In germline, CDR1 is SGHAT, CDR2 FQNNGV. The CDR3 loop is CASSPRTGGMGVGGYEQYF. The CDR3 DNA sequence: TGTGCCAGCAGCCCTAGGACAGGGGGTATGGGGGTCGGAGGCTACGAGCAGTACTTC. Full variable domain (rest looked up from reference TRBV11-2 and TRBJ2-7): EAGVAQSPRYKIIEKRQSVAFWCNPISGHATLYWYQQILGQGPKLLIQFQNNGVVDDSQLPKDRFSAERLKGVDSTLKIQPAKLEDSAVYLCASSPRTGGMGVGGYEQYFGPGTRLTVT.

The rearrangement uses TRBV7-9 and TRBJ1-1; D ambiguous. Trimming stripped 5 bases from V and 6 bases from J, with 7 bases between. This CDR3 is 11 amino acids long. Germline V gives CDR1 SEHNR, CDR2 FQNEAQ (reference sequence). The CDR3 is CASSPASEAFF. As DNA, the CDR3 is TGTGCCAGCAGCCCGGCCTCTGAAGCTTTCTTT.

There are a few counts of this clonotype. The CDR3 spells CASSVTGGADTQYF. The CDR3 DNA is TGCGCCAGCAGCGTGACAGGGGGCGCAGATACGCAGTATTTT. The rearrangement joins TRBV5-1 to TRBJ2-3, with 10 positions matching TRBD1. J gave up 4 bases and V 4 bases, and 3 bases lay outside the gene matches. From germline, CDR1 is SGHRS and CDR2 YFSETQ. The CDR3 consists of 14 residues.

This clonotype was seen only a few times. The chain couples TRBV19 to TRBJ1-6; D unresolved. The germline V gene encodes CDR1 LNHDA and CDR2 SQIVND (reference sequence). V lost 4 bases and J 7 bases, leaving 11 bases between the germline ends. The CDR3 spans 14 residues. The CDR3 coding sequence is TGTGCCAGTAGTACGGACGGGCGGAATTCACCCCTCCACTTT. This codes for CASSTDGRNSPLHF. The full variable domain, completed using reference TRBV19 and TRBJ1-6, is DGGITQSPKYLFRKEGQNVTLSCEQNLNHDAMYWYRQDPGQGLRLIYYSQIVNDFQKGDIAEGYSVSREKKESFPLTVTSAQKNPTAFYLCASSTDGRNSPLHFGNGTRLTVT.

A few counts support this clonotype. The chain links TRBV2 to TRBJ2-1, with 15 nucleotides matching TRBD2. Germline V gene data show CDR1 as SNHLY and CDR2 as FYNNEI. J was trimmed by 8 bases and V by 10 bases; bases with no gene match: 6. The length of the CDR3 is 14 residues. Written as DNA, the CDR3 is TGTGCCACCCGGACTAGCGGGGGGGACCATGAGCAGTTCTTC. Amino acids: CATRTSGGDHEQFF.

The table lists this clonotype with a few counts. CDR3 in DNA: TGCAGTGCTAGAAAGCTAGCGGCAAGCACAGATACGCAGTATTTT. It is translated as CSARKLAASTDTQYF. The V gene is TRBV20-1, the J gene TRBJ2-3; 7 positions agree with TRBD2. V shed 2 bases, J shed 0 bases, and the junction held 5 bases outside the gene matches. Germline assignment: CDR1 DFQATT and CDR2 SNEGSKA (reference sequence). CDR3 length: 15 residues.

This clonotype has ten or more counts. This chain uses TRBV12-3 or TRBV12-4 with TRBJ2-3, with unresolved D. The V end was cut by 4 bases, the J end by 2 bases, with 4 bases between. The CDR3 runs 12 residues. The CDR3 reads CASSSYTDTQYF. The DNA of the CDR3 is TGTGCCAGCAGTTCCTACACAGATACGCAGTATTTT.

There are a few counts of this clonotype. The gene calls are TRBV12-3 or TRBV12-4 and TRBJ2-1; D is tentatively TRBD1 or TRBD2 (5 bases each). Trimming took 7 bases from V and 4 from J, leaving 17 bases between them. This CDR3 region has 15 residues. CDR3 residues: CASTGAGRLYNEQFF. In DNA form, the CDR3 reads TGTGCCAGCACCGGGGCAGGGCGCCTTTACAATGAGCAGTTCTTC.

This clonotype was detected a few times. This chain joins TRBV7-2 and TRBJ2-2; D is possibly TRBD1 or TRBD2 (5 bases each). The V gene lost 5 bases and the J gene lost 1 base, with 11 bases spanning the gap. CDR1 is SGHTA and CDR2 is FQGNSA in the germline V gene. This CDR3 spans 15 amino acids. CDR3 in amino acids: CASSRGRENTGELFF. The DNA of the CDR3 is TGTGCCAGCAGCCGGGGACGGGAGAACACCGGGGAGCTGTTTTTT.

This clonotype has a count of ten or more. V gene TRBV10-3 combines with J gene TRBJ2-7; TRBD1 aligns across 9 bases. The CDR3 spans 12 residues. The V and J ends lost 8 bases and 5 bases, in that order; junction bases with no gene match: 4. The germline V gene encodes CDR1 ENHRY and CDR2 SYGVKD. The CDR3 DNA reads TGTGCCATCGCCGGGACAGGGAACGAGCAGTACTTC. Amino acids: CAIAGTGNEQYF.

J is TRBJ2-7 and V is TRBV9; 11 nucleotides agree with TRBD1. Germline-derived CDR1 and CDR2 are SGDLS and YYNGEE. CDR3 size: 16 residues. Germline trimming cut 4 bases from V and 3 bases from J; bases unmatched to any gene: 9. This CDR3 is CASSPKGGQGDYEQYF. CDR3 in DNA: TGTGCCAGCAGCCCCAAGGGGGGACAGGGGGACTACGAGCAGTACTTC.

A few counts support this clonotype. The J gene is TRBJ1-1, the V gene TRBV20-1; TRBD1 matches at 9 bases. With V trimmed by 5 bases and J by 10 bases, 26 bases remained unmatched. From germline, CDR1 is DFQATT and CDR2 SNEGSKA (reference sequence). This CDR3 comprises 18 residues. CDR3 in DNA: TGCAGTGCTCCCGAGAGGGGACAGGGAATATATCCACTTATCGGAGCTTTCTTT. Translating it yields CSAPERGQGIYPLIGAFF.

The genes are TRBV15 and TRBJ2-5; D may be TRBD1 (5 bases). Germline V gene sequence: CDR1 LNHNV, CDR2 YYDKDF (reference sequence). The CDR3 extends over 16 amino acids. V lost 3 bases to trimming and J lost 6 bases, with 20 bases between them. Here the CDR3 reads CATSSERDWGKKTQYF. As DNA, the CDR3 is TGTGCCACCAGCAGCGAAAGAGATTGGGGCAAGAAGACCCAGTACTTC.

This clonotype was seen at least ten times. This chain uses TRBV4-3 with TRBJ2-1, with 10 bases matching TRBD2. CDR1 is LGHNA and CDR2 is YSLEER in the germline V gene. The junction had 8 bases not matched to a gene; V was cut back by 1 base and J by 8 bases. CDR3 length: 16 residues. The CDR3 sequence: CASSQALAGEGHEQFF. CDR3 coding DNA: TGCGCCAGCAGCCAAGCCCTAGCGGGAGAAGGTCATGAGCAGTTCTTC.